This T cell receptor (beta chain) derives from a study of response to subunit inactivated influenza vaccine. From the RT-PCR reads, TCRdb called clonotypes with MiXCR, one entry per CDR3 protein. The sample has about 780,000 distinct CDR3 sequences; 18% are singletons. With 1 base clipped from V and 1 base from J, the junction kept 3 bases outside the gene matches. The length of the CDR3 is 15 residues. Per germline, CDR1 DFQATT and CDR2 SNEGSKA (reference sequence). This clonotype turned up a few times. Source: PBMCs from blood, taken about 5 days after vaccination. This sequence joins TRBV20-1 and TRBJ2-2, with 7 bases that match TRBD2. The sequence was obtained from a man aged 50 to 59 who received an inactivated influenza vaccine. The CDR3 is CSARAKRENTGELFF. Here the CDR3 DNA reads TGCAGTGCTAGAGCTAAGCGGGAGAACACCGGGGAGCTGTTTTTT.